This T cell receptor (beta chain) was captured in a study of OX40 agonist ivuxolimab in advanced cancers. People who had autoimmune disease history or systemic immunosuppression were excluded. On this clone: Its antigen is as yet unknown.

Profiled with immunoSEQ multiplex PCR; TCRdb holds only in-frame clones, not every one. The repertoire holds around 62,000 clones, with 84% as singletons. Whole-study findings and limits: With doses of 0.1 to 3.0 mg/kg, CD4+ and CD8+ blood T cells had undergone clonal expansion by week 6. Relative to CD4+ cells, CD8+ T cells on average had more expanded clones.

The TCR originated in an adult with an advanced solid tumor such as melanoma, head and neck, liver or kidney cancer. Material: CD4+ or CD8+ T cells sorted from blood, obtained in a trial of the OX40 agonist ivuxolimab.

The CDR3, as DNA: TGTGCCAGCAGTTTACCGGGACAGGGCTCAGATACGCAGTATTTT. Amino acids: CASSLPGQGSDTQYF. The rearrangement links TRBV27 to TRBJ2-3; 9 positions match TRBD1. The CDR3 covers 15 residues. V was clipped by 2 bases and J by 4 bases; unmatched bases: 4. Looked up from germline, CDR1 is MNHEY and CDR2 is SMNVEV (reference sequence).